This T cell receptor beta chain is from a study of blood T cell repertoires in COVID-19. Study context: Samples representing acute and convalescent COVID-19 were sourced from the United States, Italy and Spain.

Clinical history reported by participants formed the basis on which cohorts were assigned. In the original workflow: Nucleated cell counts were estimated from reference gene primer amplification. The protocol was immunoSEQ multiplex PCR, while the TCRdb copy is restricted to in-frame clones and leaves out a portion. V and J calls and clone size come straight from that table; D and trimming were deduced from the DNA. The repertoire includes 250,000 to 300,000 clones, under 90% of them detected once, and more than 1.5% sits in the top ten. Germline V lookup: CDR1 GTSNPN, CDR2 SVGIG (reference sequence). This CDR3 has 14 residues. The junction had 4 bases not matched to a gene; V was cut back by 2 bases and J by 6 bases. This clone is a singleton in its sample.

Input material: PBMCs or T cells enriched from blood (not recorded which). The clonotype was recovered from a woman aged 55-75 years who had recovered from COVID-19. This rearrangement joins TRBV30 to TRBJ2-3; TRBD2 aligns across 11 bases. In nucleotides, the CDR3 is TGTGCCTGGAGTCTAGCGGGGGGTGGGGATACGCAGTATTTT. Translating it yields CAWSLAGGGDTQYF.